These 13 T cell receptor beta chains originate from one sample sequenced in a study of T-cell reconstitution after alpha-beta-depleted transplantation in children. The TCRbeta library incorporated unique molecular identifiers. From the PCR reads, TCRdb called clonotypes with MiXCR, one entry per CDR3 protein. This table holds some 110,000 distinct CDR3 sequences, about 9.3% found once. Sequencing was performed on PBMCs, taken before TCRalphabeta/CD19-depleted stem cell transplant. The receptors were gathered from a boy aged 2 to 9 with acute lymphoblastic leukemia, due to receive a stem cell transplant.

This clonotype was detected a few times. The rearrangement joins TRBV10-3 to TRBJ1-6; D gene uncertain. Germline assignment: CDR1 ENHRY and CDR2 SYGVKD. Trimming left V 0 bases short and J 8 bases short, with 5 bases between. This CDR3 has 13 amino acids. The CDR3 loop reads CAISESIYSPLHF. DNA of the CDR3: TGTGCCATCAGTGAGTCGATCTATTCACCCCTCCACTTT.

This clonotype has a handful of counts. The chain is built from TRBV28 and TRBJ2-7; no clear D. The CDR3 covers 15 residues. Per the germline V gene, CDR1 is MDHEN and CDR2 is SYDVKM. Trimming pared 1 base from V and 1 base from J, leaving 11 bases between. The CDR3 region has the DNA TGTGCCAGCAGTTTATTCGACGCCGGATCCTACGAGCAGTACTTC. It encodes CASSLFDAGSYEQYF.

This clonotype was seen at least ten times. This CDR3 reads CASSPSTGAGVVYEQYF. DNA for the CDR3: TGTGCCAGCTCACCTTCAACCGGAGCGGGAGTCGTGTACGAGCAGTACTTC. The chain joins TRBV18 to TRBJ2-7; 8 nucleotides align to TRBD2. Losses at the gene ends were 3 bases for V and 4 bases for J; bases not matched to a gene: 14. The CDR3 is 17 amino acids. Germline assignment: CDR1 KGHSH and CDR2 LQKENI.

The chain is built from TRBV20-1 and TRBJ2-7; D gene uncertain. The CDR3 has 12 amino acids. V gave up 1 base and J gave up 6 bases, with 10 bases separating them. The germline gives CDR1 DFQATT, CDR2 SNEGSKA (reference sequence). The CDR3 is CSARGQKGEQYF. The CDR3 DNA is TGCAGTGCTAGAGGGCAAAAGGGCGAGCAGTACTTC.

This clonotype was seen more than once but under ten times. The V gene is TRBV10-3, the J gene TRBJ2-1; no firm D call. Trimming took 0 bases from V and 9 from J, leaving 6 bases between them. CDR1 and CDR2 (germline): ENHRY, SYGVKD. The CDR3 runs to 12 residues. The CDR3 DNA sequence: TGTGCCATCAGTGAGTCGGGTATTGAGCAGTTCTTC. It encodes CAISESGIEQFF.

This clonotype was detected only a few times. The chain recombines TRBV20-1 with TRBJ2-1; 9 bases fit TRBD1. The CDR3 loop spans 18 amino acids. The V segment lost 4 bases and the J segment 1 base; nucleotides outside the gene matches: 14. Germline CDR1 and CDR2: DFQATT and SNEGSKA (reference sequence). The CDR3 nucleotides are TGCAGTGCTACAGGACAGGGGCGTCTTGATGGGTCCTACAATGAGCAGTTCTTC. The encoded protein is CSATGQGRLDGSYNEQFF.

This clonotype was detected only a few times. This chain links TRBV5-1 with TRBJ2-1, with 10 bases aligning to TRBD2. V lost 2 bases to trimming and J lost 0 bases; unmatched junction nucleotides: 17. The CDR3 runs 21 residues. Germline values: CDR1 SGHRS, CDR2 YFSETQ. CDR3 sequence: CASSFRLAGAQMQGSYNEQFF. The CDR3 bases are TGCGCCAGCAGCTTTAGGCTAGCGGGGGCCCAGATGCAAGGCTCCTACAATGAGCAGTTCTTC.

This chain uses TRBV5-4 with TRBJ1-4; D remains unclear. Germline V CDR1 and CDR2: SGHNT, YYREEE (reference sequence). The CDR3 has 14 amino acids. Between the trimmed V and J ends, which lost 4 bases and 7 bases, there was a span of 14 bases. CDR3 region: CASSPLDGREKLFF. CDR3 bases: TGTGCCAGCAGCCCCCTAGACGGTCGTGAAAAACTGTTTTTT. Based on the CDR3 plus reference TRBV5-4 and TRBJ1-4, the full variable domain is ETGVTQSPTHLIKTRGQQVTLRCSSQSGHNTVSWYQQALGQGPQFIFQYYREEENGRGNFPPRFSGLQFPNYSSELNVNALELDDSALYLCASSPLDGREKLFFGSGTQLSVL.

This clonotype came up many times. The chain links TRBV12-3 or TRBV12-4 to TRBJ2-3; 8 bases fit TRBD2. Trimming removed 1 base from V and 2 bases from J; junction bases left unmatched: 2. This CDR3 is 15 amino acids long. The CDR3 spells CASSLDGRVTDTQYF. The CDR3 region has the DNA TGTGCCAGCAGTTTAGACGGGAGGGTCACAGATACGCAGTATTTT.

This clonotype was seen only a few times. The V and J genes are TRBV20-1 and TRBJ2-5, with 12 bases aligning to TRBD2. CDR3 length: 16 amino acids. CDR1 and CDR2 (germline): DFQATT, SNEGSKA (reference sequence). The J segment lost 5 bases and the V segment lost 0 bases, leaving 7 bases of the junction unmatched. CDR3 sequence: CSARDSSGGEVETQYF. The CDR3 DNA reads TGCAGTGCTAGAGATTCTAGCGGGGGGGAGGTGGAGACCCAGTACTTC.

This clonotype was found many times. The genes are TRBV5-1 and TRBJ2-7, with 12 bases matching TRBD2. The germline CDR1 and CDR2 sequences are SGHRS and YFSETQ. The CDR3 length is 15 residues. V lost 4 bases, J lost 1 base, and 3 bases stayed unmatched. CDR3 region: CASSEGLAGSYEQYF. The DNA for the CDR3 is TGCGCCAGCAGCGAGGGACTAGCGGGTTCCTACGAGCAGTACTTC.

This clonotype has ten or more counts. The chain recombines TRBV5-6 with TRBJ2-7; D unclear. V was pared by 1 base and J by 5 bases, with 7 bases between. Per the germline V gene, CDR1 is SGHDT and CDR2 is YYEEEE. The CDR3 sequence is 12 residues long. The chain's CDR3 is CASSLLGDEQYF. The CDR3, as DNA: TGTGCCAGCAGCTTGCTCGGAGACGAGCAGTACTTC.

This clonotype was counted many times. The V and J genes are TRBV12-3 or TRBV12-4 and TRBJ1-1, with D possibly matching TRBD1 (6 bases). The V end lost 6 bases, the J end lost 3 bases, and 17 bases lay between the germline ends. The CDR3 loop spans 15 amino acids. The DNA of the CDR3 is TGTGCCAGCAGCCCCGGACGATCAGGGGACACTGAAGCTTTCTTT. It is translated as CASSPGRSGDTEAFF.